The text below deals with one T cell receptor beta chain. Each sample had two DNA replicates, around 0.45 ug blood or roughly 1.4 ug tissue. Generated by immunoSEQ multiplex PCR, the TCRdb table keeps only in-frame clones and is missing some. This table has roughly 19,000 clones, 76% appearing once. V gave up 6 bases and J gave up 5 bases; unmatched junction bases: 11. The length of the CDR3 is 15 residues. Germline lookup yields CDR1 KGHSH and CDR2 LQKENI. The data are from a study of early stage breast cancer tumors. The receptor's source is a person in their sixties or seventies with breast cancer. Sequenced sample: blood. The chain couples TRBV18 to TRBJ2-7; 9 bases match TRBD1. The CDR3 nucleotides are TGTGCCAGCTCGCCTAAACAGGGGGCGGGGAACGAGCAGTACTTC. The encoded protein is CASSPKQGAGNEQYF.